These T cell receptor beta chains were read from a single sample in a study of blood T cells in healthy people across ages. TCRdb passed the 5' RACE reads through MiXCR, listing each CDR3 protein once. Of more than 800,000 distinct CDR3 sequences listed, around 43% are singletons. The source material was blood. The receptors here all came from a woman aged 55-69 years in good health. The CDR3 runs from the conserved cysteine through the conserved F or W. Each record gives: J gene, clone size, D gene, V gene, CDR3 length, CDR3 DNA, CDR3 protein. A D gene is named only where the DNA matches it firmly. Expanded clones get a size class; other rows say once, few or many, or leave the size out.

J gene: TRBJ2-1; clone size: few; D gene: .; V gene: TRBV20-1; CDR3 length: 16; CDR3 DNA: TGCAGTGCTAGGGTCGCGGGACCGTCTCTCGGGAATGAGCAGTTCTTC; CDR3 protein: CSARVAGPSLGNEQFF
J gene: TRBJ2-7; clone size: few; D gene: TRBD1; V gene: TRBV27; CDR3 length: 13; CDR3 DNA: TGTGCCAGCCACAAACAGGGGCTTTACGAGCAGTACTTC; CDR3 protein: CASHKQGLYEQYF
J gene: TRBJ2-7; clone size: .; D gene: TRBD1; V gene: TRBV15; CDR3 length: 15; CDR3 DNA: TGTGCCACCAGCAGCCCGGGGACAGGCGTCCACGAGCAGTACTTC; CDR3 protein: CATSSPGTGVHEQYF
J gene: TRBJ2-1; clone size: once; D gene: .; V gene: TRBV24-1; CDR3 length: 14; CDR3 DNA: TGTGCCACCAGTGACGGACAGTTCTACAATGAGCAGTTCTTC; CDR3 protein: CATSDGQFYNEQFF
J gene: TRBJ1-2; clone size: .; D gene: TRBD1; V gene: TRBV9; CDR3 length: 16; CDR3 DNA: TGTGCCAGCAGCGCCGATAACGGACAGGGGGACGGTGGCTACACCTTC; CDR3 protein: CASSADNGQGDGGYTF
J gene: TRBJ1-5; clone size: .; D gene: .; V gene: TRBV20-1; CDR3 length: 15; CDR3 DNA: TGCAGTGCTAGAGTAGGGTCCGGAATCAATCAGCCCCAGCATTTT; CDR3 protein: CSARVGSGINQPQHF
J gene: TRBJ2-1; clone size: .; D gene: .; V gene: TRBV27; CDR3 length: 16; CDR3 DNA: TGTGCCAGCAGTTTATCCCGACCGAGCTCCTACAATGAGCAGTTCTTC; CDR3 protein: CASSLSRPSSYNEQFF
J gene: TRBJ2-6; clone size: few; D gene: .; V gene: TRBV25-1; CDR3 length: 15; CDR3 DNA: TGTGCCAGCAGTGATCGGTCAGCTGGGGCCAACGTCCTGACTTTC; CDR3 protein: CASSDRSAGANVLTF
J gene: TRBJ2-5; clone size: few; D gene: .; V gene: TRBV20-1; CDR3 length: 14; CDR3 DNA: TGCAGTGCTAGATCGCCGCAACTCCAAGAGACCCAGTACTTC; CDR3 protein: CSARSPQLQETQYF
J gene: TRBJ2-5; clone size: few; D gene: TRBD1; V gene: TRBV29-1; CDR3 length: 13; CDR3 DNA: TGCAGCGTTGAAGGCAGGGGGCGAGAGACCCAGTACTTC; CDR3 protein: CSVEGRGRETQYF
J gene: TRBJ2-7; clone size: .; D gene: .; V gene: TRBV5-1; CDR3 length: 14; CDR3 DNA: TGCGCCAGCAGCTTGGGCGGGATGAACTACGAGCAGTACTTC; CDR3 protein: CASSLGGMNYEQYF
J gene: TRBJ2-5; clone size: .; D gene: .; V gene: TRBV6-2/TRBV6-3; CDR3 length: 14; CDR3 DNA: TGTGCCAGCAGTTACTCGAGTCTTCAAGAGACCCAGTACTTC; CDR3 protein: CASSYSSLQETQYF
J gene: TRBJ2-3; clone size: once; D gene: TRBD2; V gene: TRBV27; CDR3 length: 16; CDR3 DNA: TGTGCCAGCAGTTTACCCGGGACTAGCGGCACAGATACGCAGTATTTT; CDR3 protein: CASSLPGTSGTDTQYF
J gene: TRBJ2-1; clone size: .; D gene: TRBD2; V gene: TRBV5-5; CDR3 length: 14; CDR3 DNA: TGTGCCAGCAGCTGGTGGCGGGAGTTAAATGAGCAGTTCTTC; CDR3 protein: CASSWWRELNEQFF
J gene: TRBJ2-3; clone size: .; D gene: TRBD2; V gene: TRBV27; CDR3 length: 15; CDR3 DNA: TGTGCCAGCAGTTTGTACCGACTAGCGGGAGATACGCAGTATTTT; CDR3 protein: CASSLYRLAGDTQYF
J gene: TRBJ2-5; clone size: .; D gene: .; V gene: TRBV27; CDR3 length: 11; CDR3 DNA: TGTGCCAGCAGATCTCAAGAGTCCCAGTACTTC; CDR3 protein: CASRSQESQYF
J gene: TRBJ1-1; clone size: few; D gene: TRBD1; V gene: TRBV6-5; CDR3 length: 15; CDR3 DNA: TGTGCCAGCAGTCCCGGGACAGGGGGCCTCACTGAAGCTTTCTTT; CDR3 protein: CASSPGTGGLTEAFF
J gene: TRBJ2-1; clone size: .; D gene: .; V gene: TRBV6-1; CDR3 length: 15; CDR3 DNA: TGTGCCAGCGCAGGACTAACGGTCCCCGACAATGAGCTGTACTTC; CDR3 protein: CASAGLTVPDNELYF
J gene: TRBJ2-7; clone size: .; D gene: .; V gene: TRBV30; CDR3 length: 12; CDR3 DNA: TGTGCCTGGGCAAACAGGGACTACGAGCAGTACTTC; CDR3 protein: CAWANRDYEQYF
J gene: TRBJ1-1; clone size: once; D gene: TRBD1; V gene: TRBV30; CDR3 length: 13; CDR3 DNA: TGTGCCTGGGAAGGACAGGACAACACTGAAGCTTTCTTT; CDR3 protein: CAWEGQDNTEAFF
J gene: TRBJ2-3; clone size: few; D gene: TRBD2; V gene: TRBV5-5; CDR3 length: 18; CDR3 DNA: TGTGCCAGCAGCTTGATGCTAGCGGGAGACAGGTACCCAGATACGCAGTATTTT; CDR3 protein: CASSLMLAGDRYPDTQYF
J gene: TRBJ1-5; clone size: .; D gene: .; V gene: TRBV20-1; CDR3 length: 13; CDR3 DNA: TGCAGTGCTCGTCGACCCCTAAATCAGCCCCAGCATTTT; CDR3 protein: CSARRPLNQPQHF
J gene: TRBJ1-5; clone size: .; D gene: .; V gene: TRBV5-6; CDR3 length: 15; CDR3 DNA: TGTGCCAGCAGCTTCGGCTCAGGTGTCAATCAGCCCCAGCATTTT; CDR3 protein: CASSFGSGVNQPQHF
J gene: TRBJ2-7; clone size: .; D gene: TRBD2; V gene: TRBV6-5; CDR3 length: 15; CDR3 DNA: TGTGCCAGCAGTTACTCGGGAGCGGGAGGTTACGAGCAGTACTTC; CDR3 protein: CASSYSGAGGYEQYF
J gene: TRBJ2-7; clone size: few; D gene: .; V gene: TRBV6-6; CDR3 length: 14; CDR3 DNA: TGTGCCAGCAGGAAAACAGGGAACACCTACGAGCAGTACTTC; CDR3 protein: CASRKTGNTYEQYF
J gene: TRBJ2-3; clone size: once; D gene: .; V gene: TRBV24-1; CDR3 length: 13; CDR3 DNA: TGTGCCACCAGTGATAATAACAGAGATACGCAGTATTTT; CDR3 protein: CATSDNNRDTQYF
J gene: TRBJ2-7; clone size: .; D gene: TRBD2; V gene: TRBV4-2; CDR3 length: 19; CDR3 DNA: TGTGCCAGCAGCCAAGATATTGGACTAGCGGGAGCAGGGTTCTCCGAGCAGTACTTC; CDR3 protein: CASSQDIGLAGAGFSEQYF
J gene: TRBJ2-7; clone size: .; D gene: .; V gene: TRBV12-3/TRBV12-4; CDR3 length: 14; CDR3 DNA: TGTGCCAGCAGTGTAATCCAGGGGTACCACGAGCAGTACTTC; CDR3 protein: CASSVIQGYHEQYF
J gene: TRBJ2-2; clone size: .; D gene: .; V gene: TRBV28; CDR3 length: 14; CDR3 DNA: TGTGCCAGCAGTCCGGGGGCAATCACCGGGGAGCTGTTTTTT; CDR3 protein: CASSPGAITGELFF
J gene: TRBJ2-1; clone size: .; D gene: .; V gene: TRBV19; CDR3 length: 12; CDR3 DNA: TGTGCCAGTAGTATCCCCCTCAATGAGCAGTTCTTC; CDR3 protein: CASSIPLNEQFF
J gene: TRBJ1-1; clone size: .; D gene: TRBD1; V gene: TRBV7-2; CDR3 length: 14; CDR3 DNA: TGTGCCTGCAGTAGACAGGGGGGGGACACTGAAGCTTTCTTT; CDR3 protein: CACSRQGGDTEAFF
J gene: TRBJ2-4; clone size: .; D gene: .; V gene: TRBV20-1; CDR3 length: 14; CDR3 DNA: TGCAGTGCCGAAGACAGATTAACCAAAAACATTCAGTACTTC; CDR3 protein: CSAEDRLTKNIQYF
J gene: TRBJ1-5; clone size: .; D gene: .; V gene: TRBV27; CDR3 length: 13; CDR3 DNA: TGTGCCAGCGTTTTAAGGGGAAATCAGCCCCAGCATTTT; CDR3 protein: CASVLRGNQPQHF